This entry lists 28 T cell receptor beta chains sequenced from one sample in a study of T cells in Graves' hyperthyroidism and ophthalmopathy. TCR beta CDR3 regions were amplified from RNA. The HTBI set primed first-round TCR CDR3 RT-PCR. TCRdb analysed the multiplex PCR reads with MiXCR anew, one entry per CDR3 protein. This sample has fewer than 500,000 distinct CDR3 sequences; about 15% occur once, and the top ten carry around 20%. Material for sequencing was blood. The receptors originated from a woman younger than 45 with Graves' ophthalmopathy.

The rearrangement uses TRBV3-1 and TRBJ2-5, with 10 bases identical to TRBD2. CDR3 size: 14 residues. The V gene's germline CDR1 is LGHDT and CDR2 YNNKEL (reference sequence). V gave up 8 bases and J gave up 4 bases; unmatched junction bases: 7. The CDR3 DNA reads as TGTGCCAGCGGAGAAGCGGGGGGGCCAGAGACCCAGTACTTC. This encodes CASGEAGGPETQYF.

At least ten counts were recorded for this clonotype. The chain has TRBV28 and TRBJ2-1; 9 bases are a match to TRBD2. Germline loops: CDR1 MDHEN, CDR2 SYDVKM. The V gene end was trimmed by 6 bases and the J gene end by 2 bases; junction bases not matched to a gene: 5. The length of the CDR3 is 15 residues. The CDR3 is CASSQTSGPYNEQFF. CDR3 nucleotides: TGTGCCAGCAGCCAAACTAGCGGGCCCTACAATGAGCAGTTCTTC.

Remarks on this clonotype: A clone one base away is much larger, so this may be a read error. V and J are TRBV10-3 and TRBJ2-3; D not certain. V lost 0 bases and J lost 10, with 17 bases in between. Looked up from germline, CDR1 is ENHRY and CDR2 is SYGVKD. The CDR3 consists of 15 residues. The CDR3 coding sequence is TGTGCCATCAGTGAGTCGGCGGTCAGCGATGGTTCGCAGTATTTT. Its protein is CAISESAVSDGSQYF.

The chain combines TRBV19 with TRBJ2-3; 14 positions agree with TRBD2. The V and J ends lost 4 bases and 3 bases, in that order; junction bases with no gene match: 9. CDR3 length: 18 residues. CDR1 and CDR2 (germline): LNHDA, SQIVND (reference sequence). The DNA for the CDR3 is TGTGCCAGTAGTAGACTAGCGGGAGGGCCAGTGGGTACAGATACGCAGTATTTT. Protein sequence: CASSRLAGGPVGTDTQYF.

The J gene is TRBJ2-1, the V gene TRBV7-3, with D unresolved. V was pared by 4 bases and J by 4 bases, with 14 bases between. The CDR3 consists of 15 residues. Germline V gene data show CDR1 as SGHTA and CDR2 as FQGTGA. The CDR3, as DNA: TGTGCCAGCAGCTCTTTAGTGTTATCGTACAATGAGCAGTTCTTC. Translated, it gives CASSSLVLSYNEQFF.

This chain connects TRBV29-1 to TRBJ2-2, with 8 bases identical to TRBD2. Germline trimming cut 4 bases from V and 3 bases from J; bases unmatched to any gene: 4. This CDR3 region has 14 residues. Germline CDR1 is SQVTM and CDR2 is ANQGSEA. CDR3 sequence (DNA): TGCAGCGTTGCCAGCGGGGGAGACACCGGGGAGCTGTTTTTT. Its protein is CSVASGGDTGELFF.

This clonotype was seen a few times. This chain uses TRBV7-6 with TRBJ1-2, with TRBD1 identical over 11 bases. The germline CDR1 and CDR2 sequences are SGHVS and FNYEAQ. The CDR3 loop spans 16 amino acids. Unmatched junction bases numbered 9, after V lost 5 bases and J lost 4 bases. The CDR3, as DNA: TGTGCCAGCAGCCCTAATCCCGGGACAGGGGGCTATGGCTACACCTTC. The encoded protein is CASSPNPGTGGYGYTF. Filled out from reference TRBV7-6 and TRBJ1-2, the complete variable domain reads GAGVSQSPRYKVTKRGQDVALRCDPISGHVSLYWYRQALGQGPEFLTYFNYEAQQDKSGLPNDRFSAERPEGSISTLTIQRTEQRDSAMYRCASSPNPGTGGYGYTFGSGTRLTVV.

The chain combines TRBV11-2 with TRBJ2-2, with TRBD1 identical over 9 bases. This CDR3 has 16 residues. Trimming at V came to 5 bases and at J to 4 bases, leaving 8 bases not matched to a gene. Germline V gene lookup returns CDR1 SGHAT and CDR2 FQNNGV. CDR3 residues: CASSEITGGLTGELFF. CDR3 in DNA: TGTGCCAGCAGCGAGATTACAGGGGGCCTCACCGGGGAGCTGTTTTTT.

This clonotype was observed many times. CDR3 sequence (DNA): TGTGCCAGCAGCGTAGGGACAGGGGGGTACGAGCAGTACTTC. As protein: CASSVGTGGYEQYF. The chain uses TRBV7-9 and TRBJ2-7, with 11 nucleotides matching TRBD1. The CDR3 covers 14 residues. Germline loops: CDR1 SEHNR, CDR2 FQNEAQ (reference sequence). Unmatched junction bases numbered 4, after V lost 5 bases and J lost 4 bases. Using reference TRBV7-9 and TRBJ2-7 for the parts outside the CDR3, the full variable domain is DTGVSQNPRHKITKRGQNVTFRCDPISEHNRLYWYRQTLGQGPEFLTYFQNEAQLEKSRLLSDRFSAERPKGSFSTLEIQRTEQGDSAMYLCASSVGTGGYEQYFGPGTRLTVT.

A remark on this clonotype: A read error may be the cause here, since a much bigger clone is one base away. The V and J genes are TRBV7-3 and TRBJ1-5; possible D gene TRBD1, 5 bases. CDR3 length equals 15 residues. Germline loops: CDR1 SGHTA, CDR2 FQGTGA. DNA of the CDR3: TGTGCCAGCAGAGGGACCCTGGAGAGCAATCAGCCCCGGCATTTT. Its translation is CASRGTLESNQPRHF.

The table lists this clonotype with many counts. The V call is TRBV7-9, the J call TRBJ1-1; TRBD1 might be the D (6 bases). The CDR3 is made up of 13 amino acids. Germline CDR1 is SEHNR and CDR2 is FQNEAQ (reference sequence). V gave up 5 bases and J gave up 1 base, with 8 bases separating them. The CDR3 bases are TGTGCCAGCAGCGGGACACCGAACACTGAAGCTTTCTTT. Its protein is CASSGTPNTEAFF.

This clonotype was found many times. The chain uses TRBV5-1 and TRBJ2-1; 9 bases are shared with TRBD2. CDR1 SGHRS and CDR2 YFSETQ come from the germline V gene. This CDR3 spans 15 amino acids. The junction had 8 bases not matched to a gene; V was cut back by 5 bases and J by 5 bases. The CDR3 loop is CASSRSGGPNNEQFF. The CDR3 DNA follows: TGCGCCAGCAGTCGTAGCGGGGGCCCCAACAATGAGCAGTTCTTC. The full variable domain, rest sourced from reference TRBV5-1 and TRBJ2-1, is KAGVTQTPRYLIKTRGQQVTLSCSPISGHRSVSWYQQTPGQGLQFLFEYFSETQRNKGNFPGRFSGRQFSNSRSEMNVSTLELGDSALYLCASSRSGGPNNEQFFGPGTRLTVL.

This clonotype showed up many times. The gene calls are TRBV20-1 and TRBJ1-2, with a weak D call TRBD1 (5 bases). The V and J ends lost 8 bases and 0 bases respectively, with 10 bases between them. The CDR3 is made up of 12 amino acids. Germline V lookup: CDR1 DFQATT, CDR2 SNEGSKA (reference sequence). The CDR3 region has the DNA TGCAGTATGACAGATTCTAACTATGGCTACACCTTC. This gives the protein CSMTDSNYGYTF.

The sample holds a few counts of this clonotype. The CDR3 DNA is TGCAGCGTTCTAGCCAGGGATAGCACAGATACGCAGTATTTT. Translating gives CSVLARDSTDTQYF. The chain has TRBV29-1 and TRBJ2-3, with D possibly called TRBD1 or TRBD2 (5 bases each). There are 14 residues in the CDR3. Germline V CDR1 and CDR2: SQVTM, ANQGSEA. V was trimmed by 5 bases and J by 0 bases, leaving 12 bases between them.

This rearrangement joins TRBV6-2 or TRBV6-3 to TRBJ2-1; weak D call: TRBD1 (5 bases). The CDR3 is made up of 14 amino acids. With 2 bases removed from V and 6 bases from J, the gap between germline ends came to 11 bases. Germline-derived CDR1 and CDR2 are MNHEY and SVGEGT. CDR3 region: CASSYRADSNEQFF. The CDR3 DNA follows: TGTGCCAGCAGTTACCGGGCAGACAGCAATGAGCAGTTCTTC.

There are many counts of this clonotype. This chain links TRBV6-1 with TRBJ2-7; 8 nucleotides line up with TRBD1. Per the germline V gene, CDR1 is MNHNS and CDR2 is SASEGT. This CDR3 region has 18 residues. Trimming removed 3 bases from V and 3 bases from J; junction bases left unmatched: 16. Here the CDR3 DNA reads TGTGCCAGCAGTGAGGGCCTTGGGGGACAGGACTTAAACTACGAGCAGTACTTC. This sequence encodes CASSEGLGGQDLNYEQYF.

In this sample, this clonotype turned up many times. CDR3 sequence (DNA): TGTGCCAGCTCACCGACACAGGGGGCAGGTAATGAGCAGTTCTTC. Protein: CASSPTQGAGNEQFF. The chain carries TRBV18 and TRBJ2-1, with 9 bases lining up with TRBD1. J gave up 7 bases and V 3 bases, and 7 bases lay outside the gene matches. Germline assignment: CDR1 KGHSH and CDR2 LQKENI. The CDR3 runs to 15 residues.

In DNA, the CDR3 is TGTGCCAGTAGTATTGGGGGGGGGACTGCCACAGAGACCCAGTACTTC. Encoded protein: CASSIGGGTATETQYF. V is TRBV19 and J is TRBJ2-5; TRBD2 matches 7 bases. With V trimmed by 3 bases and J by 4 bases, 11 bases remained unmatched. Germline values: CDR1 LNHDA, CDR2 SQIVND (reference sequence). The CDR3 is 16 amino acids.

Comment on this clonotype: Its ends do not fully match the called genes, so a read error is possible. This chain links TRBV6-2 or TRBV6-3 with TRBJ1-5; no reliable D call. This CDR3 contains 12 residues. Germline V gene lookup returns CDR1 MNHEY and CDR2 SVGEGT. In nucleotides, the CDR3 is TGTGCCAGCAGTAACTCCAAGGGGCCCCAGCATTTT. Translating gives CASSNSKGPQHF.

There are many counts of this clonotype. The genes are TRBV20-1 and TRBJ1-1, with D possibly being TRBD1 (5 bases). This CDR3 is 12 amino acids long. Looked up from germline, CDR1 is DFQATT and CDR2 is SNEGSKA (reference sequence). This chain's CDR3 is CRWGGRDTEAFF. The CDR3 nucleotides read TGCAGATGGGGGGGAAGAGACACTGAAGCTTTCTTT.

This clonotype was seen many times. The chain combines TRBV6-1 with TRBJ1-4, with 8 bases aligning to TRBD1. The V gene's germline CDR1 is MNHNS and CDR2 SASEGT. J was trimmed by 7 bases and V by 7 bases; bases with no gene match: 5. This CDR3 spans 13 amino acids. The DNA of the CDR3 is TGTGCCAGCACCAGGGGGCTTGGTGAAAAACTGTTTTTT. It codes for CASTRGLGEKLFF.

This clonotype was seen repeatedly, ten times or more. This sequence may be a read error, since a much larger clone differs from it by one base. This chain joins TRBV6-2 or TRBV6-3 and TRBJ1-2; 7 nucleotides align to TRBD1. The CDR3 runs to 13 residues. Trimming took 6 bases from V and 2 from J; bases not matched to a gene: 3. Germline V lookup: CDR1 MNHEY, CDR2 SVGEGT. CDR3 in DNA: TGTGCCAGCAGGCTGGGACAGAACTATGGCTACACCTTC. Amino acids: CASRLGQNYGYTF.

There are many counts of this clonotype. The CDR3 DNA sequence: TGTGCCAGCAGCTTCGGGACAGGGGGCGTCCCGGGTACGGCCAAAAACATTCAGTACTTC. Translation gives CASSFGTGGVPGTAKNIQYF. This chain uses TRBV7-9 with TRBJ2-4, with TRBD1 matching 12 bases. V lost 3 bases and J lost 1; bases outside the gene matches: 13. Germline V gene sequence: CDR1 SEHNR, CDR2 FQNEAQ (reference sequence). This CDR3 has 20 amino acids.

CDR3 region: CSARDFTANNQPQHF. In DNA form, the CDR3 reads TGCAGTGCTAGAGATTTTACAGCCAATAATCAGCCCCAGCATTTT. The chain links TRBV20-1 to TRBJ1-5, with no clear D. Trimming pared 0 bases from V and 4 bases from J, leaving 13 bases between. This CDR3 has 15 residues. The germline gives CDR1 DFQATT, CDR2 SNEGSKA (reference sequence).

This clonotype was counted many times. The rearrangement links TRBV2 to TRBJ1-5; D is uncertain. The CDR3 spans 15 residues. V lost 7 bases to trimming and J lost 0 bases, with 13 bases between them. Germline CDR1 SNHLY, CDR2 FYNNEI. For the CDR3, the DNA is TGTGCCAGCATCGAAGATGTGAATAGCAATCAGCCCCAGCATTTT. Residues: CASIEDVNSNQPQHF.

This clonotype has a count of ten or more. J is TRBJ2-1 and V is TRBV18, with D possibly being TRBD2 (5 bases). Germline CDR1 and CDR2: KGHSH and LQKENI. This CDR3 is built from 15 residues. The V end lost 4 bases, the J end lost 10 bases, and 20 bases lay between the germline ends. The CDR3 loop reads CASSQGSQTRREQFF. The CDR3 DNA is TGTGCCAGCTCACAGGGCTCACAGACCCGGAGGGAGCAGTTCTTC.

The table lists this clonotype with many counts. The rearrangement links TRBV11-2 to TRBJ2-1, with TRBD1 matching over 9 bases. Trimming took 5 bases from V and 4 from J; bases not matched to a gene: 12. The CDR3 has 17 amino acids. Germline V gene lookup returns CDR1 SGHAT and CDR2 FQNNGV. CDR3 DNA: TGTGCCAGCAGCCATTTTCTTGGTGGGACAGGGTACAATGAGCAGTTCTTC. Its translation is CASSHFLGGTGYNEQFF.

This chain connects TRBV20-1 to TRBJ2-3; 10 bases are shared with TRBD2. Germline trimming cut 5 bases from V and 0 bases from J; bases unmatched to any gene: 5. Germline CDR1 is DFQATT and CDR2 is SNEGSKA (reference sequence). CDR3 length equals 15 residues. CDR3 in DNA: TGCAGTGCTCGAATACTAGCGGGAAGCACAGATACGCAGTATTTT. Amino acid sequence: CSARILAGSTDTQYF.